Shown below are 31 T cell receptor beta chains from a single sample sequenced in a study of OX40 agonist ivuxolimab in advanced cancers. Sequencing used immunoSEQ multiplex PCR; TCRdb keeps in-frame clones, though not all of them. The table shows roughly 76,000 clones, with roughly nine tenths occurring only once. Sequenced here: CD4+ or CD8+ T cells sorted from blood, sampled in a trial of the OX40 agonist ivuxolimab. The receptors were gathered from an adult with an advanced solid tumor such as melanoma, head and neck, liver or kidney cancer.

The genes are TRBV28 and TRBJ2-3, with 9 nucleotides matching TRBD1. Trimming removed 5 bases from V and 0 bases from J; junction bases left unmatched: 3. Germline V gene lookup returns CDR1 MDHEN and CDR2 SYDVKM. This CDR3 contains 15 residues. The DNA of the CDR3 is TGTGCCAGCAGTGGGGACAGGGCTAGCACAGATACGCAGTATTTT. This gives the protein CASSGDRASTDTQYF.

This clone was found a few times. The chain combines TRBV6-5 with TRBJ2-1; 11 nucleotides align to TRBD2. CDR3 length equals 16 residues. Germline CDR1 MNHEY, CDR2 SVGAGI. Unmatched junction bases numbered 8, after V lost 4 bases and J lost 6 bases. The chain's CDR3 is CASSSLVAGGPNEQFF. The DNA for the CDR3 is TGTGCCAGCAGTTCCCTAGTAGCGGGGGGGCCCAATGAGCAGTTCTTC.

The chain carries TRBV19 and TRBJ1-1; no definite D call. CDR3 size: 14 residues. The germline CDR1 and CDR2 sequences are LNHDA and SQIVND (reference sequence). The V gene lost 3 bases and the J gene lost 5 bases, with 13 bases spanning the gap. The CDR3 reads CASSIPGEGTEAFF. DNA for the CDR3: TGTGCCAGTAGTATCCCTGGGGAAGGGACTGAAGCTTTCTTT.

The rearrangement uses TRBV16 and TRBJ2-7; perhaps TRBD1 as D (9 bases). The CDR3 is 16 residues long. Trimming removed 3 bases at V and 3 bases at J, with 18 bases between. The germline CDR1 and CDR2 sequences are KGHSY and FQNENV. The CDR3 region has the DNA TGTGCCAGCAGCCACCTCGGGGGGGACAGGGTCTACGAGCAGTACTTC. Translation: CASSHLGGDRVYEQYF.

The chain employs TRBV14 and TRBJ2-5; the D gene is possibly TRBD2 (7 bases). Germline values: CDR1 SGHDN, CDR2 FVKESK. The V gene lost 2 bases and the J gene lost 5 bases, with 24 bases spanning the gap. The CDR3 is made up of 18 amino acids. The CDR3 is CASSQFLGGHRFGETQYF. The CDR3 DNA follows: TGTGCCAGCAGCCAATTTCTCGGGGGGCACCGATTTGGCGAGACCCAGTACTTC.

V and J are TRBV11-2 and TRBJ2-1, with 11 bases lining up with TRBD2. Germline values: CDR1 SGHAT, CDR2 FQNNGV. V was clipped by 4 bases and J by 6 bases; unmatched bases: 8. The CDR3 is 16 amino acids. In DNA form, the CDR3 reads TGTGCCAGCAGCTCAACTAGCGGGAGACTAACCAATGAGCAGTTCTTC. This encodes CASSSTSGRLTNEQFF.

The chain carries TRBV9 and TRBJ2-5, with 7 bases aligning to TRBD2. V shed 4 bases and J 5 bases; nucleotides not matched to a gene: 14. Germline V gene data show CDR1 as SGDLS and CDR2 as YYNGEE. The CDR3 sequence is 16 residues long. In DNA form, the CDR3 reads TGTGCCAGCAGCCGACCGGGGGGAAAGACTCAGGAGACCCAGTACTTC. It codes for CASSRPGGKTQETQYF.

This chain links TRBV19 with TRBJ2-2, with D perhaps TRBD1 (5 bases). This CDR3 spans 14 amino acids. V was trimmed by 8 bases and J by 8 bases, leaving 18 bases between them. Germline CDR1 is LNHDA and CDR2 is SQIVND (reference sequence). Here the CDR3 reads CASGKGDFTGELFF. DNA for the CDR3: TGTGCCAGTGGGAAAGGGGATTTCACGGGGGAGCTGTTTTTT.

The V gene is TRBV9, the J gene TRBJ2-5; D possibly corresponds to TRBD2 (6 bases). CDR1 is SGDLS, CDR2 YYNGEE, per germline. This CDR3 is 15 amino acids long. Trimming removed 0 bases at V and 6 bases at J, with 15 bases between. For the CDR3, the DNA is TGTGCCAGCAGCGTAGGCTCCCTAGCGCCAAAGACCCAGTACTTC. This translates into CASSVGSLAPKTQYF. Based on the CDR3 plus reference TRBV9 and TRBJ2-5, the full variable domain is DSGVTQTPKHLITATGQRVTLRCSPRSGDLSVYWYQQSLDQGLQFLIQYYNGEERAKGNILERFSAQQFPDLHSELNLSSLELGDSALYFCASSVGSLAPKTQYFGPGTRLLVL.

This clone was observed once. The chain joins TRBV19 to TRBJ1-2; 7 bases map to TRBD1. This CDR3 comprises 15 residues. Germline CDR1 LNHDA, CDR2 SQIVND (reference sequence). The J segment lost 8 bases and the V segment lost 2 bases, leaving 11 bases of the junction unmatched. CDR3 in amino acids: CASSIYGQAVSGYTF. The CDR3 DNA follows: TGTGCCAGTAGTATATATGGACAGGCGGTATCAGGCTACACCTTC.

The chain combines TRBV18 with TRBJ2-1; D is unclear. With 2 bases removed from V and 3 bases from J, the gap between germline ends came to 11 bases. The germline CDR1 and CDR2 sequences are KGHSH and LQKENI. This CDR3 contains 15 residues. Here the CDR3 reads CASSPEPSGYNEQFF. The CDR3 region has the DNA TGTGCCAGCTCACCAGAGCCATCCGGCTACAATGAGCAGTTCTTC.

The chain combines TRBV28 with TRBJ2-5; D not resolved. CDR3 length: 13 amino acids. Between the trimmed V and J ends, which lost 4 bases and 4 bases, there was a span of 10 bases. The germline CDR1 and CDR2 sequences are MDHEN and SYDVKM. CDR3 in amino acids: CASSSPLLETQYF. For the CDR3, the DNA is TGTGCCAGCAGTTCCCCCCTGCTAGAGACCCAGTACTTC.

V gene TRBV18 combines with J gene TRBJ2-7; 9 bases are shared with TRBD2. Germline trimming cut 3 bases from V and 3 bases from J; bases unmatched to any gene: 6. The CDR3 runs 15 residues. Germline V gives CDR1 KGHSH, CDR2 LQKENI. CDR3 nucleotides: TGTGCCAGCTCACCGCTGACTAGCGGTGGCTACGAGCAGTACTTC. It encodes CASSPLTSGGYEQYF. Using reference TRBV18 and TRBJ2-7 for the parts outside the CDR3, the full variable domain is NAGVMQNPRHLVRRRGQEARLRCSPMKGHSHVYWYRQLPEEGLKFMVYLQKENIIDESGMPKERFSAEFPKEGPSILRIQQVVRGDSAAYFCASSPLTSGGYEQYFGPGTRLTVT.

The rearrangement joins TRBV6-1 to TRBJ2-1, with TRBD2 matching over 9 bases. The germline V gene encodes CDR1 MNHNS and CDR2 SASEGT. CDR3 length: 14 amino acids. The V and J ends lost 6 bases and 3 bases, in that order; junction bases with no gene match: 3. CDR3 loop: CASRREGLYNEQFF. DNA of the CDR3: TGTGCCAGCAGGCGGGAGGGCCTCTACAATGAGCAGTTCTTC.

This clone was recorded only once. The chain recombines TRBV6-1 with TRBJ1-4; 8 nucleotides align to TRBD1. Germline V gene data show CDR1 as MNHNS and CDR2 as SASEGT. V was clipped by 6 bases and J by 8 bases; unmatched bases: 11. The CDR3 length is 15 residues. CDR3 nucleotide sequence: TGTGCCAGCAGGGAAACAGGGGGGAGAGGAGAAAAACTGTTTTTT. Translating it yields CASRETGGRGEKLFF.

This clone was counted only a few times. This chain joins TRBV30 and TRBJ1-3; unclear D gene. Germline V gene sequence: CDR1 GTSNPN, CDR2 SVGIG (reference sequence). This CDR3 comprises 16 residues. Trimming pared 2 bases from V and 5 bases from J, leaving 19 bases between. Here the CDR3 reads CAWSKRRSGVRNTIYF. The CDR3 region has the DNA TGTGCCTGGAGTAAGCGACGGAGTGGCGTTAGAAACACCATATATTTT.

The chain has TRBV27 and TRBJ1-2, with 8 bases fitting TRBD1. V lost 4 bases and J lost 1; bases outside the gene matches: 14. The CDR3 sequence is 18 residues long. Germline CDR1 reads MNHEY; CDR2 reads SMNVEV (reference sequence). The DNA for the CDR3 is TGTGCCAGCAGTTCATCCGGGACAGGACAAATTATTAACTATGGCTACACCTTC. This codes for CASSSSGTGQIINYGYTF.

This chain uses TRBV7-8 with TRBJ2-7; 9 bases line up with TRBD1. The CDR3 contains 13 residues. Germline V gene sequence: CDR1 SGHVS, CDR2 FQNEAQ. The V segment lost 7 bases and the J segment 3 bases; nucleotides outside the gene matches: 4. Written as DNA, the CDR3 is TGTGCCAGCATGGGACAGGGCAACTACGAGCAGTACTTC. Translation: CASMGQGNYEQYF.

The chain has TRBV6-5 and TRBJ2-1; D may be TRBD1 or TRBD2 (5 bases each). CDR1 and CDR2 from the germline V gene are MNHEY and SVGAGI. This CDR3 has 11 amino acids. V dropped 8 bases and J dropped 12 bases, with 14 bases sitting between them. The chain's CDR3 is CASDSGATQFF. CDR3 nucleotide sequence: TGTGCCAGCGATTCCGGGGCAACGCAGTTCTTC.

This chain connects TRBV5-4 to TRBJ1-1; 10 nucleotides align to TRBD1. The trim removed 4 bases at V and 0 bases at J, leaving 9 bases unmatched. Germline V CDR1 and CDR2: SGHNT, YYREEE (reference sequence). This CDR3 is built from 17 residues. The CDR3 DNA is TGTGCCAGCAGCAGAGGACAGGGGGGCAATATGAACACTGAAGCTTTCTTT. As protein: CASSRGQGGNMNTEAFF.

Only a few counts were recorded for this clone. The chain has TRBV19 and TRBJ1-5, with 10 bases that match TRBD1. Germline lookup yields CDR1 LNHDA and CDR2 SQIVND (reference sequence). Trimming took 3 bases from V and 4 from J; bases not matched to a gene: 3. The CDR3 is made up of 15 amino acids. CDR3 protein: CASSIGDRGNQPQHF. CDR3 coding DNA: TGTGCCAGTAGTATTGGGGACAGGGGAAATCAGCCCCAGCATTTT. The variable domain in full, with the rest retrieved from reference TRBV19 and TRBJ1-5, is DGGITQSPKYLFRKEGQNVTLSCEQNLNHDAMYWYRQDPGQGLRLIYYSQIVNDFQKGDIAEGYSVSREKKESFPLTVTSAQKNPTAFYLCASSIGDRGNQPQHFGDGTRLSIL.

In its sample, this clone was seen once. The chain recombines TRBV9 with TRBJ2-2; D is ambiguous. Germline V lookup: CDR1 SGDLS, CDR2 YYNGEE. V shed 0 bases and J shed 5 bases, with 14 bases lying between them. The CDR3 has 16 amino acids. The CDR3 DNA is TGTGCCAGCAGCGTAGTATCGCGTTCCGGGACCGGGGAGCTGTTTTTT. Its translation is CASSVVSRSGTGELFF.

This sequence joins TRBV5-6 and TRBJ2-3, with 8 bases identical to TRBD2. The CDR3 spans 16 residues. Germline-derived CDR1 and CDR2 are SGHDT and YYEEEE. Losses at the gene ends were 2 bases for V and 2 bases for J; bases not matched to a gene: 7. The CDR3 reads CASSFPLAGTTDTQYF. Here the CDR3 DNA reads TGTGCCAGCAGCTTCCCATTAGCGGGAACCACAGATACGCAGTATTTT.

The chain carries TRBV19 and TRBJ1-5; no clear D. The CDR3 spans 14 residues. CDR1 and CDR2 from the germline V gene are LNHDA and SQIVND (reference sequence). V lost 5 bases and J 2 bases, leaving 10 bases between the germline ends. The CDR3 loop is CASSASRGNQPQHF. The CDR3 nucleotides read TGTGCCAGTAGTGCCAGTAGAGGCAATCAGCCCCAGCATTTT.

This rearrangement joins TRBV4-3 to TRBJ2-3, with D hard to call. Looked up from germline, CDR1 is LGHNA and CDR2 is YSLEER. V was pared by 0 bases and J by 4 bases, with 11 bases between. The CDR3 totals 15 residues. The CDR3 spells CASSQEKGRSDTQYF. The CDR3 DNA is TGCGCCAGCAGCCAAGAAAAGGGAAGGTCAGATACGCAGTATTTT.

The rearrangement links TRBV6-5 to TRBJ1-5; no definite D call. CDR1 MNHEY and CDR2 SVGAGI come from the germline V gene. V lost 0 bases to trimming and J lost 7 bases, with 7 bases between them. The CDR3 consists of 13 residues. The CDR3 nucleotides read TGTGCCAGCAGTTACTCCGGGGTGCAGCCCCAGCATTTT. Its protein is CASSYSGVQPQHF.

The chain joins TRBV7-3 to TRBJ2-5, with D perhaps being TRBD1 or TRBD2 (5 bases each). The CDR3 runs to 18 residues. Trimming took off 5 bases at V and 3 bases at J, with 25 bases between the two ends. Germline V gene lookup returns CDR1 SGHTA and CDR2 FQGTGA. CDR3 loop: CASSKQQPLSGPKETQYF. CDR3 coding DNA: TGTGCCAGCAGCAAACAACAGCCTCTTTCGGGACCCAAAGAGACCCAGTACTTC.

The chain is built from TRBV7-3 and TRBJ1-2; D is perhaps TRBD1 (6 bases). CDR1 SGHTA and CDR2 FQGTGA come from the germline V gene. The V gene lost 5 bases and the J gene lost 0 bases, with 10 bases spanning the gap. This CDR3 region has 14 residues. DNA of the CDR3: TGTGCCAGCAGCGCGGACAGAACTAACTATGGCTACACCTTC. Protein product: CASSADRTNYGYTF.

The chain employs TRBV5-4 and TRBJ1-1; 8 bases are a match to TRBD1. V trimming: 5 bases; J trimming: 5 bases; junction bases outside the gene matches: 5. CDR1 is SGHNT and CDR2 is YYREEE in the germline V gene (reference sequence). The length of the CDR3 is 13 residues. CDR3 sequence: CASRSGQGTEAFF. The CDR3 DNA follows: TGTGCCAGCAGGTCCGGACAGGGTACTGAAGCTTTCTTT. The full variable domain, rest sourced from reference TRBV5-4 and TRBJ1-1, is ETGVTQSPTHLIKTRGQQVTLRCSSQSGHNTVSWYQQALGQGPQFIFQYYREEENGRGNFPPRFSGLQFPNYSSELNVNALELDDSALYLCASRSGQGTEAFFGQGTRLTVV.

The V and J genes are TRBV4-2 and TRBJ1-3; D may be TRBD1 (5 bases). V was shortened by 1 base and J by 8 bases, with 15 bases between the two germline ends. This CDR3 region has 15 residues. Germline V gene sequence: CDR1 LGHNA, CDR2 YNFKEQ. The CDR3 bases are TGTGCCAGCAGCCAAGCCCCAGGGTCGGCATACACCATATATTTT. This gives the protein CASSQAPGSAYTIYF.

J is TRBJ1-5 and V is TRBV19, with no clear D. With 7 bases removed from V and 2 bases from J, the gap between germline ends came to 9 bases. CDR1 is LNHDA, CDR2 SQIVND, per germline (reference sequence). This CDR3 comprises 13 residues. CDR3 DNA sequence: TGTGCCAGTAATCCGGGCCGCAATCAGCCCCAGCATTTT. Its translation: CASNPGRNQPQHF.